The T cell receptor beta chain described here comes from a study of CD8+ T cells in alopecia areata. Overall study results and limits: Scalp clonality, along with expanded CD8+ clones among the top 100, was significantly decreased by tofacitinib.

The CDR3 has 16 amino acids. CDR1 is SGHTA and CDR2 is FQGNSA in the germline V gene. Trimming took 5 bases from V and 7 from J, leaving 18 bases between them. Investigators isolated RNA and reverse transcribed it into cDNA to act as the sequencing template. The repertoire was sequenced with immunoSEQ multiplex PCR; TCRdb's copy has only in-frame clones and lacks some. The table shows 250,000 to 300,000 clones, with roughly 50% occurring only once. In its sample, this clone was seen a few times. Antigen unknown. Treatment here: oral pan-JAK inhibitor, 5-10 mg twice daily. The chain employs TRBV7-2 and TRBJ1-6; weak D call: TRBD1 (5 bases). This sequence originates from a human donor with alopecia areata. The starting material was CD4+ T cells sorted from blood, obtained at week 24, from a patient treated with tofacitinib. The CDR3 sequence is CASSTRLPGLNSPLHF. As DNA, the CDR3 is TGTGCCAGCAGCACCCGGTTGCCAGGGCTAAATTCACCCCTCCACTTT.